This T cell receptor (beta chain) was recovered during a study of blood T cell repertoires in COVID-19. Overall study context: Both acute and convalescent COVID-19 samples were obtained from the United States, Italy and Spain. The cDNA or gDNA used as material had been derived from T cells, B-cell-depleted T cells, or PBMCs.

In the original workflow: By means of reference gene primer amplification, nucleated cell counts were estimated. Libraries were prepared by immunoSEQ multiplex PCR; TCRdb keeps only in-frame clonotypes and omits some of them. That table is the source of V, J and clone size, and D and trimming were worked out from the DNA. The sample shows about 200,000 clones, about 93% of them seen only once. Per the germline V gene, CDR1 is SGDLS and CDR2 is YYNGEE. There are 16 residues in the CDR3. V lost 0 bases and J lost 9; bases outside the gene matches: 6. The V gene is TRBV9, the J gene TRBJ2-2; 12 bases agree with TRBD2. The sequencing sample was made of peripheral blood. This clonotype was sampled from a middle-aged man with acute or convalescent COVID-19. The CDR3 bases are TGTGCCAGCAGCGTAGCTCCTAGCGGGGGGGCCAGGGAGCTGTTTTTT. Translated: CASSVAPSGGARELFF.